This T cell receptor (beta chain) appears in the sequencing data of a study of a mutant IDH1 vaccine in newly diagnosed glioma. Study details: Either 4-6 weeks after radiotherapy alone or alongside temozolomide, vaccination was begun.

Comments on this clone: The target antigen is unknown.

Trimming stripped 1 base from V and 13 bases from J, with 11 bases between. Germline V gene lookup returns CDR1 MNHNS and CDR2 SASEGT. The CDR3 loop spans 12 amino acids. Sequencing used immunoSEQ multiplex PCR; TCRdb keeps in-frame clones, though not all of them. There are approximately 62,000 clones in the sample; around 84% occur only once, and roughly 4% lies in the top ten. Time point in this sample: week 35, safety follow-up. The study gave 300 ug of mutant IDH1 20-mer peptide per vaccine dose, with topical imiquimod. The sequencing used PBMCs, collected from a glioma patient whose treatment included an IDH1 peptide vaccine. The clonotype originates from a young man with glioma. This rearrangement joins TRBV6-1 to TRBJ2-1; either TRBD1 or TRBD2 may supply D (6 bases each). This CDR3 reads CASSEEWGAQFF. DNA of the CDR3: TGTGCCAGCAGTGAAGAGTGGGGGGCCCAGTTCTTC.